There are many counts of the clone carrying this TCR beta chain. TCRdb called the PCR reads again in MiXCR, with one record for every CDR3 protein. The sample carries more than 85,000 distinct CDR3 sequences, about 50% recorded once. The data are from a study of CDR3 diversity in severe acne. The sequence derives from a male donor in good health, serving as a control. Sequences were obtained from blood.

The CDR3 protein is CSARAGGTGYEQYF. The DNA of the CDR3 is TGCAGTGCTAGAGCTGGCGGGACAGGGTACGAGCAGTACTTC. This chain links TRBV20-1 with TRBJ2-7, with 9 bases lining up with TRBD1. The V gene's germline CDR1 is DFQATT and CDR2 SNEGSKA (reference sequence). Trimming cost V 1 base and J 4 bases; bases outside gene matches: 5. The CDR3 has 14 amino acids.